This entry features one TCR beta chain sequence. The target of this receptor is not known. Read coverage stops 3 residues before the CDR3 terminus; the germline J gene supplies the remainder. Standard criteria, namely reduction of serum IgG, IgA and/or IgM below the normal range together with specific antibody deficiency, were applied for the diagnosis of CVID. There were around 43 subjects in the CVID group (about 15 female and 29 male), ranging in age from roughly 9 to 65 years, with a mean age of approximately 40. Most CVID patients and most healthy controls were of Caucasian heritage. Replacement immunoglobulin therapy had been administered to all CVID subjects for at least one year at the time of study participation. At blood collection, none of the CVID subjects was ill or on immunomodulatory or immunosuppressive medication. Heparinized peripheral whole blood samples of about 4.5 to 8 ml were collected from each donor. Genomic DNA from adults with common variable immune deficiency (CVID) and from healthy adult controls was used to sequence TCRbeta CDR3 repertoires. Diluted blood was subjected to density centrifugation over Hypaque 1077 or Ficoll-Paque for isolation of peripheral blood mononuclear cells. Unsorted mononuclear cells served as the source of genomic DNA, which was extracted either by Qiagen column purification or by a centrifugation-based method.

Equivalent amounts of genomic DNA from CVID and control samples were used as sequencing input. For every sample, a 60 bp segment covering the rearranged TCRbeta CDR3 region was amplified and then sequenced. TCRbeta amplification used the immunoSEQ assay, a bias-corrected multiplex PCR with high-throughput sequencing. The paper's processing steps were these. Each unique nucleotide sequence was treated as a clone and annotated with V, D and J genes, copy number and frequency. Sequences were labeled productive if in frame, and non-productive if out of frame or containing stop codons. As previously described, clonality was computed from Shannon's entropy. The predicted amino acid sequences of productive clones were used to derive mean CDR3 Kyte-Doolittle hydropathy. Hierarchical clustering of scaled V gene usage was performed with the R hclust function using Manhattan distance and complete linkage. Sharing of clones by CDR3 amino acid sequence was evaluated through resampling of 12 repertoires per group over 100 rounds. The repertoires were screened for approximately 72 published EBV-specific TCRbeta sequences and a few hundred published CMV-specific TCRbeta sequences. A couple of CVID samples yielding fewer than 10,000 sequences were excluded from analysis, leaving under 45 CVID repertoires. Not all clones reach the TCRdb copy of this immuneACCESS table, which keeps in-frame sequences only. Checked studies attribute under half of the gap to unresolved V genes and leave the rest unexplained. V and J calls and clone size come straight from that table; D and trimming were deduced from the DNA. For this sample, about 33,000 clones are listed, none of them singletons. The top ten clones comprise 5.5% to 7% of the sample.

The data are from a study of T cell clonality in common variable immunodeficiency (dated by TCRdb to between 2015 and 2016). The paper's findings and limits, for the study overall: Even though DNA input was equal, the average per sample came to approximately 74,000 unique sequences for controls compared with roughly 30,000 for CVID samples. CVID TCRbeta sequences reportedly showed fewer deletions and N-nucleotide insertions and lacked highly modified clones with 13 or more V deletions. Healthy controls shared more TCRbeta clones with each other than CVID subjects shared among themselves (p < 0.0001). Patient heterogeneity within the CVID cohort put limits on correlating repertoire features with clinical complications. The authors noted that sequencing repertoires of T cell subpopulations would be needed to clarify what caused the increased clonality in CVID. TCRbeta clonality was higher in CVID subjects than in healthy controls (t-test p = 0.018), and the increase was most characteristic of about a third of subjects.

Inclusive of the bounding cysteine and phenylalanine, the CDR3 is 16 residues long. The DNA covers only part of the CDR3, 39 bases in frame from base 1. CDR1 and CDR2, per the germline V gene (reference sequence), are LNHDA and SQIVND. Trimming removed 5 bases from V and 6 bases from J; the gene matches leave 8 bases unexplained. The clonotype originates from a human donor with common variable immunodeficiency. The rearrangement joined TRBV19 to TRBJ1-5; 12 nucleotides in the junction match TRBD1. Sequenced material: peripheral blood mononuclear cells. The CDR3 in this case is CASSAGQGAGGQPQHF. The CDR3 bases that were read are TGTGCCAGTAGTGCGGGACAGGGGGCGGGAGGTCAGCCC.